A selection of T cell receptor beta chains follows, all from one sample in a study of Ad26.COV2.S vaccination and SARS-CoV-2 variants. Assay used: immunoSEQ multiplex PCR; TCRdb lists only in-frame clones, some missing. The sample has roughly 380,000 clones, approximately 88% seen once; the top ten hold about 4%. The sequencing used peripheral blood, collected in a trial of Ad26.COV2.S vaccine versus placebo. The receptor set was obtained from a person aged 18-60 years who received the Ad26.COV2.S COVID-19 vaccine or a placebo. CDR3s leave out the opening cysteine and the closing phenylalanine or tryptophan. A D gene is named only where the DNA matches it firmly.

-	TRBV6-5	TRBJ2-6	ASRGVANVLT
-	TRBV6-1	TRBJ1-4	ATGPAYRGGEKLF
-	TRBV11-2	TRBJ2-2	ASSFGTPTGELF
TRBD1	TRBV24-1	TRBJ2-7	ATSDKDRVYEQY
TRBD1	TRBV6-5	TRBJ1-4	ASSRDRVGEKLF
-	TRBV6-1	TRBJ2-7	ASSENPVVAGASYEQY
-	TRBV5-6	TRBJ2-1	ASSRGGREVEQF
TRBD2	TRBV14	TRBJ2-3	ASSQDFVRGGLTDTQY
TRBD1	TRBV5-1	TRBJ2-7	ASSASRFGQGAYEQY
TRBD1	TRBV7-2	TRBJ2-1	ASSLAGTGLFNEQF
-	TRBV18	TRBJ2-3	ASSPLLASTDTQY
-	TRBV19	TRBJ2-5	ASSMDYQETQY
-	TRBV7-2	TRBJ1-2	ASSLDFGGYT
-	TRBV19	TRBJ1-1	ASSIGGMNTEAF
-	TRBV28	TRBJ2-7	ASRTRSYEQY
-	TRBV4-3	TRBJ1-4	ASSQDWRGLGEKLF
TRBD2	TRBV3-1/TRBV3-2	TRBJ2-2	ASSQDKTGGYTGELF
-	TRBV30	TRBJ2-7	AWSVLGYEQY
-	TRBV7-6	TRBJ1-1	ASSLDPGLNTEAF
-	TRBV19	TRBJ2-2	ASSILGRGTGELF
TRBD2	TRBV5-1	TRBJ2-1	ASSFGTSGAVWENEQF
TRBD2	TRBV10-1	TRBJ2-2	ASSDGLARETGELF
-	TRBV4-3	TRBJ2-2	ASSQDTRNSNTGELF
TRBD2	TRBV2	TRBJ2-3	ASSAPPLLAGGDTQY
-	TRBV5-1	TRBJ1-3	ASSFREGYSGNTIY
-	TRBV2	TRBJ2-7	ASSEALRQGYEQY
TRBD2	TRBV19	TRBJ2-2	ASSIVRRGTGELF
-	TRBV11-2	TRBJ2-7	ASSLVGHEQY